The following is a TCR beta chain sequence with its context. This sample was taken from a study of blood T cell repertoires in COVID-19. Study as a whole: T cells, B-cell-depleted T cells, or PBMCs provided the cDNA or gDNA that served as material.

Participant ages covered about 18 to 90 years across around 22 US areas. The CDR3 is made up of 14 amino acids. Germline loops: CDR1 LNHDA, CDR2 SQIVND (reference sequence). J was trimmed by 3 bases and V by 3 bases; bases with no gene match: 2. Under the authors' procedure: Using reference gene primer amplification, nucleated cell counts were estimated. TCRdb's copy holds only in-frame clones and misses some; the assay was immunoSEQ multiplex PCR. That table is the source of V, J and clone size, and D and trimming were worked out from the DNA. The sample has about 260,000 clones, around 84% seen once.

The sample taken for sequencing was PBMCs or T cells enriched from blood (not recorded which). The sequence was collected from a man aged 25 to 40 with acute COVID-19. The V call is TRBV19, the J call TRBJ1-3; TRBD1 matches 7 bases. The CDR3 nucleotides read TGTGCCAGTAGTATCGGGACAGTTGGAAACACCATATATTTT. It yields the protein CASSIGTVGNTIYF.